These 3 T cell receptor beta chains came from one sample sequenced in a study of OX40 agonist ivuxolimab in advanced cancers. Profiling relied on immunoSEQ multiplex PCR, and the TCRdb table lists in-frame clones only, not all of them. The sample comprises 45,000 to 60,000 clones, around 79% of which are singletons, and more than 0.9% rests with the top ten. Sequenced material: CD4+ or CD8+ T cells sorted from blood, taken in a trial of the OX40 agonist ivuxolimab. These receptors originate from an adult with an advanced solid tumor such as melanoma, head and neck, liver or kidney cancer.

The rearrangement joins TRBV6-6 to TRBJ1-1, with 7 bases matching TRBD1. In germline, CDR1 is MNHNY, CDR2 SVGAGI (reference sequence). J gave up 7 bases and V 5 bases, and 4 bases lay outside the gene matches. There are 12 residues in the CDR3. As DNA, the CDR3 is TGTGCCAGCAGTCGGGGGACAGATGAAGCTTTCTTT. This gives the protein CASSRGTDEAFF.

The genes are TRBV4-2 and TRBJ2-3; TRBD2 agrees at 7 bases. Losses at the gene ends were 6 bases for V and 2 bases for J; bases not matched to a gene: 14. The CDR3 runs 17 residues. CDR1 and CDR2 from the germline V gene are LGHNA and YNFKEQ. The DNA for the CDR3 is TGTGCCAGCAGGCCCAGTTTCAGCGGGACCGTCACAGATACGCAGTATTTT. Its translation is CASRPSFSGTVTDTQYF.

The chain links TRBV5-4 to TRBJ2-5; TRBD2 agrees at 9 bases. Germline CDR1 SGHNT, CDR2 YYREEE (reference sequence). The CDR3 sequence is 15 residues long. V lost 4 bases, J lost 5 bases, and 9 bases stayed unmatched. The chain's CDR3 is CASSGGLAAGETQYF. DNA for the CDR3: TGTGCCAGCAGCGGGGGACTAGCAGCGGGGGAGACCCAGTACTTC.